One and the same sample provided the 32 T cell receptor beta chains below, sequenced in a study of CD8 T cells in Susac syndrome. The authors reverse transcribed 0.5 to 1 ug RNA with random hexamers. MiXCR was run by TCRdb on the immunoSEQ multiplex PCR reads, yielding one entry per CDR3 protein. The data show over 95,000 distinct CDR3 sequences, with nearly 95% seen just once and 0.14% held by the top ten. Sample: CD4+ T cells from PBMCs. These receptors came from a human donor in good health.

J is TRBJ2-7 and V is TRBV25-1; 8 bases are a match to TRBD1. The trim removed 7 bases at V and 3 bases at J, leaving 5 bases unmatched. CDR3 length: 13 residues. The germline V gene encodes CDR1 MGHDK and CDR2 SYGVNS. The CDR3 bases are TGTGCCAGCACCTGGACAGGGCTCTACGAGCAGTACTTC. Protein product: CASTWTGLYEQYF.

The chain links TRBV20-1 to TRBJ1-5; 8 bases are a match to TRBD1. Losses at the gene ends were 0 bases for V and 6 bases for J; bases not matched to a gene: 4. Germline CDR1 and CDR2: DFQATT and SNEGSKA (reference sequence). The CDR3 contains 14 residues. CDR3 sequence (DNA): TGCAGTGCTAGAGATCAGGGGGCTATTCAGCCCCAGCATTTT. Encoded protein: CSARDQGAIQPQHF.

This clonotype was detected once. Here the CDR3 DNA reads TGTGCCAGCAGTTACTATTCAACAGAGACCCAGTACTTC. Protein: CASSYYSTETQYF. The genes are TRBV6-2 or TRBV6-3 and TRBJ2-5; D remains unclear. Germline lookup yields CDR1 MNHEY and CDR2 SVGEGT. The CDR3 is 13 amino acids. Trimming shortened V by 1 base and J by 4 bases, and 7 bases separated the two germline ends.

V gene TRBV6-6 combines with J gene TRBJ1-3, with 8 bases identical to TRBD1. This CDR3 is 14 amino acids long. V trimming: 6 bases; J trimming: 5 bases; junction bases outside the gene matches: 6. Germline lookup yields CDR1 MNHNY and CDR2 SVGAGI (reference sequence). The chain's CDR3 is CASRRQGYRNTIYF. The CDR3, as DNA: TGTGCCAGCAGAAGACAGGGGTATCGAAACACCATATATTTT.

In nucleotides, the CDR3 is TGCAGTGCTACCAAGGGCGAGCGGGGGGGTTACAATGAGCAGTTCTTC. It yields the protein CSATKGERGGYNEQFF. V and J are TRBV20-1 and TRBJ2-1, with 10 positions matching TRBD2. CDR3 length equals 16 residues. The ends lost 4 bases at V and 4 bases at J; junction bases unmatched: 10. CDR1 and CDR2 from the germline V gene are DFQATT and SNEGSKA (reference sequence).

The gene calls are TRBV3-1 and TRBJ1-5; unclear D gene. The germline V and J ends were trimmed by 0 bases and 0 bases, with 6 bases remaining between them. Germline CDR1 and CDR2: LGHDT and YNNKEL (reference sequence). The CDR3 extends over 15 amino acids. CDR3 in amino acids: CASSQEGTSNQPQHF. The CDR3 region has the DNA TGTGCCAGCAGCCAAGAGGGCACTAGCAATCAGCCCCAGCATTTT. Looking up the rest from reference TRBV3-1 and TRBJ1-5 gives the full variable domain: DTAVSQTPKYLVTQMGNDKSIKCEQNLGHDTMYWYKQDSKKFLKIMFSYNNKELIINETVPNRFSPKSPDKAHLNLHINSLELGDSAVYFCASSQEGTSNQPQHFGDGTRLSIL.

The genes are TRBV2 and TRBJ1-4, with D possibly TRBD1 on 6 matching bases. V was clipped by 2 bases and J by 8 bases, with 24 bases between them. This CDR3 is 18 amino acids long. The germline CDR1 and CDR2 sequences are SNHLY and FYNNEI. The CDR3 DNA reads as TGTGCCAGCAGTGAACTGCCCAACTTACAGGGAGTAGGGGAAAAACTGTTTTTT. This encodes CASSELPNLQGVGEKLFF.

The gene calls are TRBV30 and TRBJ2-1; D gene uncertain. Trimming left V 2 bases short and J 5 bases short, with 4 bases between. The CDR3 consists of 11 residues. Germline V gene lookup returns CDR1 GTSNPN and CDR2 SVGIG (reference sequence). CDR3 nucleotides: TGTGCCTGGAGTAGGAACAATGAGCAGTTCTTC. This gives the protein CAWSRNNEQFF.

This chain links TRBV7-3 with TRBJ1-1, with a possible D match to TRBD1 (5 bases). This CDR3 is 13 amino acids long. Germline V gene data show CDR1 as SGHTA and CDR2 as FQGTGA. Trimming left V 5 bases short and J 0 bases short, with 7 bases between. The CDR3 DNA reads TGTGCCAGCAGCCGGGACGTGAACACTGAAGCTTTCTTT. Its translation: CASSRDVNTEAFF.

The gene calls are TRBV29-1 and TRBJ1-1, with D tentatively TRBD1 (5 bases). This CDR3 comprises 15 residues. Germline V CDR1 and CDR2: SQVTM, ANQGSEA. V gave up 6 bases and J gave up 3 bases, with 20 bases separating them. The CDR3 sequence is CSVNRFILRDTEAFF. CDR3 coding DNA: TGCAGCGTGAACAGGTTCATACTAAGGGACACTGAAGCTTTCTTT. Looking up the rest from reference TRBV29-1 and TRBJ1-1 gives the full variable domain: SAVISQKPSRDICQRGTSLTIQCQVDSQVTMMFWYRQQPGQSLTLIATANQGSEATYESGFVIDKFPISRPNLTFSTLTVSNMSPEDSSIYLCSVNRFILRDTEAFFGQGTRLTVV.

The rearrangement joins TRBV6-2 or TRBV6-3 to TRBJ2-1; unclear D gene. CDR3 size: 13 residues. V gave up 3 bases and J gave up 4 bases, with 7 bases separating them. Germline lookup yields CDR1 MNHEY and CDR2 SVGEGT. The CDR3 coding sequence is TGTGCCAGCAGTTATATTACTTACAATGAGCAGTTCTTC. As protein: CASSYITYNEQFF.

The sample holds a few counts of this clonotype. J is TRBJ2-7 and V is TRBV7-2, with D unclear. V dropped 6 bases and J dropped 4 bases, with 13 bases sitting between them. The CDR3 sequence is 13 residues long. From germline, CDR1 is SGHTA and CDR2 FQGNSA. The CDR3, as DNA: TGTGCCAGCAGTACAAGGTTGGGATACGAGCAGTACTTC. Amino acid sequence: CASSTRLGYEQYF.

The V gene is TRBV4-1, the J gene TRBJ1-3; tentative D call: TRBD1 (5 bases). The CDR3 sequence is 16 residues long. From germline, CDR1 is MGHRA and CDR2 YSYEKL. With 0 bases removed from V and 4 bases from J, the gap between germline ends came to 13 bases. The DNA for the CDR3 is TGCGCCAGCAGCCAAGATCCCAGGGCTGGAGGAAACACCATATATTTT. Its protein product is CASSQDPRAGGNTIYF.

The CDR3 sequence is CASSNDLPSTDTQYF. The CDR3 coding sequence is TGTGCCAGCTCGAATGATTTACCTAGCACAGATACGCAGTATTTT. This chain uses TRBV18 with TRBJ2-3; D remains unclear. The germline gives CDR1 KGHSH, CDR2 LQKENI. V shed 6 bases and J shed 0 bases, with 13 bases lying between them. The length of the CDR3 is 15 residues.

The chain joins TRBV7-9 to TRBJ2-1, with D uncertain. The V end was cut by 7 bases, the J end by 6 bases, with 7 bases between. Germline V lookup: CDR1 SEHNR, CDR2 FQNEAQ (reference sequence). This CDR3 is built from 11 residues. CDR3 in amino acids: CASTEANEQFF. CDR3 DNA sequence: TGTGCCAGCACCGAAGCCAATGAGCAGTTCTTC.

The genes are TRBV29-1 and TRBJ1-5; no clear D. The CDR3 is made up of 13 amino acids. Germline CDR1 reads SQVTM; CDR2 reads ANQGSEA. V lost 4 bases to trimming and J lost 4 bases, with 11 bases between them. The CDR3 region is CSVAKSDNQPQHF. The CDR3 nucleotides read TGCAGCGTTGCGAAATCTGATAATCAGCCCCAGCATTTT.

The chain employs TRBV2 and TRBJ2-7; TRBD2 aligns across 7 bases. J lost 4 bases, V lost 5 bases, and 2 bases had no gene match. Germline-derived CDR1 and CDR2 are SNHLY and FYNNEI. This CDR3 is built from 12 residues. The DNA for the CDR3 is TGTGCCAGCAGTCGGGGGGTTTACGAGCAGTACTTC. This sequence encodes CASSRGVYEQYF.

The chain couples TRBV20-1 to TRBJ1-1, with 8 bases matching TRBD1. Losses at the gene ends were 3 bases for V and 5 bases for J; bases not matched to a gene: 8. This CDR3 is built from 14 residues. Germline V gene lookup returns CDR1 DFQATT and CDR2 SNEGSKA (reference sequence). The CDR3 here is CSASLQGAGTEAFF. CDR3 bases: TGCAGTGCTAGCCTTCAGGGGGCAGGGACTGAAGCTTTCTTT.

The chain has TRBV3-1 and TRBJ2-1, with unresolved D. Per the germline V gene, CDR1 is LGHDT and CDR2 is YNNKEL (reference sequence). CDR3 length: 13 residues. Trimming removed 2 bases from V and 0 bases from J, with 2 bases in between. CDR3: CASSQSSYNEQFF. CDR3 nucleotides: TGTGCCAGCAGCCAAAGCTCCTACAATGAGCAGTTCTTC.

CDR3 bases: TGTGCCAGCAGTTACGAGGCGAGGGACACTGAAGCTTTCTTT. The encoded protein is CASSYEARDTEAFF. The genes are TRBV6-5 and TRBJ1-1; D unresolved. Looked up from germline, CDR1 is MNHEY and CDR2 is SVGAGI. CDR3 length: 14 residues. Trimming shortened V by 2 bases and J by 3 bases, and 10 bases separated the two germline ends.

This chain links TRBV7-2 with TRBJ2-4; D is perhaps TRBD2 (6 bases). This CDR3 is 15 amino acids long. The V gene's germline CDR1 is SGHTA and CDR2 FQGNSA. Trimming removed 4 bases from V and 3 bases from J, with 13 bases in between. CDR3 sequence reads: CASSSGLIGKNIQYF. In DNA form, the CDR3 reads TGTGCCAGCAGCTCGGGACTCATTGGCAAAAACATTCAGTACTTC.

In the case of this clonotype: An end of the junction differs from the germline gene, which may be a read error. V usage is TRBV2 and J usage is TRBJ2-2, with D possibly matching TRBD2 (9 bases). The germline V gene has CDR1 SNHLY and CDR2 FYNNEI. This CDR3 has 19 residues. The CDR3, as DNA: TGCGCCAGCAGTGAAAGACAGGGGAGCGGCGGGAGGGCTATTGGGGAGCTGTTTTTT. Protein product: CASSERQGSGGRAIGELFF.

This clonotype has just one count. The limits of the CDR3 on the DNA are not certain, so only TCRdb's listed CDR3 is given. The J gene is TRBJ1-2, the V gene TRBV7-2; the table's TRBD1 call for D was not verified on the DNA. The germline CDR1 and CDR2 sequences are SGHTA and FQGNSA. The CDR3 is made up of 14 amino acids, end residues included. CDR3 region: CASSSSGGTYGYTF.

V is TRBV20-1 and J is TRBJ2-2, with 11 bases matching TRBD2. The junction had 6 bases not matched to a gene; V was cut back by 5 bases and J by 1 base. Germline V lookup: CDR1 DFQATT, CDR2 SNEGSKA (reference sequence). CDR3 length: 16 amino acids. CDR3 DNA: TGCAGTGCTCAGACTAGCGGGGCTAAGAACACCGGGGAGCTGTTTTTT. Translated: CSAQTSGAKNTGELFF.

This clonotype appeared a single time. The gene calls are TRBV2 and TRBJ1-4; D call uncertain. Trimming stripped 6 bases from V and 3 bases from J, with 8 bases between. CDR1 SNHLY and CDR2 FYNNEI come from the germline V gene. This CDR3 has 13 amino acids. The CDR3 reads CASRSGANEKLFF. In DNA form, the CDR3 reads TGTGCCAGCAGATCCGGGGCTAATGAAAAACTGTTTTTT. Filled out from reference TRBV2 and TRBJ1-4, the complete variable domain reads EPEVTQTPSHQVTQMGQEVILRCVPISNHLYFYWYRQILGQKVEFLVSFYNNEISEKSEIFDDQFSVERPDGSNFTLKIRSTKLEDSAMYFCASRSGANEKLFFGSGTQLSVL.

This clonotype was recorded once. The CDR3 sequence is CASSQVRGSHTGELFF. The CDR3 DNA reads TGTGCCAGCAGCCAAGTCAGGGGCAGCCACACCGGGGAGCTGTTTTTT. The rearrangement links TRBV14 to TRBJ2-2; possibly TRBD1 for D (6 bases). Germline CDR1 is SGHDN and CDR2 is FVKESK. CDR3 length: 16 residues. V lost 1 base and J 3 bases, leaving 12 bases between the germline ends.

The chain is built from TRBV3-1 and TRBJ1-5; possible D gene TRBD1, 6 bases. CDR3 length equals 13 residues. Germline-derived CDR1 and CDR2 are LGHDT and YNNKEL (reference sequence). V was shortened by 5 bases and J by 4 bases, with 9 bases between the two germline ends. Written as DNA, the CDR3 is TGTGCCAGCAGCTGGACAGCTAATCAGCCCCAGCATTTT. Translating gives CASSWTANQPQHF. Full variable domain (rest looked up from reference TRBV3-1 and TRBJ1-5): DTAVSQTPKYLVTQMGNDKSIKCEQNLGHDTMYWYKQDSKKFLKIMFSYNNKELIINETVPNRFSPKSPDKAHLNLHINSLELGDSAVYFCASSWTANQPQHFGDGTRLSIL.

The J gene is TRBJ2-5, the V gene TRBV5-4, with TRBD1 as a possible D gene (6 bases). Germline CDR1 reads SGHNT; CDR2 reads YYREEE (reference sequence). V shed 2 bases and J shed 5 bases, with 10 bases lying between them. The CDR3 is 13 residues long. CDR3 sequence (DNA): TGTGCCAGCAGCTTACAGGGCGACGAGACCCAGTACTTC. Translated, it gives CASSLQGDETQYF.

This chain joins TRBV7-2 and TRBJ2-3; the D is unclear. The CDR3 extends over 12 amino acids. Between the trimmed V and J ends, which lost 7 bases and 4 bases, there was a span of 9 bases. Germline V gene data show CDR1 as SGHTA and CDR2 as FQGNSA. CDR3 region: CASTLVADTQYF. CDR3 coding DNA: TGTGCCAGCACGCTGGTGGCAGATACGCAGTATTTT.

This clonotype was seen a single time. This rearrangement joins TRBV13 to TRBJ2-7; D not certain. This CDR3 has 12 residues. Germline CDR1 is PRHDT and CDR2 is FYEKMQ (reference sequence). V lost 4 bases, J lost 4 bases, and 8 bases lay in between. The CDR3 here is CASSSQNYEQYF. The DNA of the CDR3 is TGTGCCAGCAGCTCCCAGAATTACGAGCAGTACTTC.

The DNA of the CDR3 is TGCGCCAGCAGCCTTTCGGGGGTGACGGGCGCTGAAGCTTTCTTT. This gives the protein CASSLSGVTGAEAFF. The rearrangement uses TRBV5-1 and TRBJ1-1; D possibly corresponds to TRBD1 (5 bases). Germline-derived CDR1 and CDR2 are SGHRS and YFSETQ. The V and J ends lost 4 bases and 6 bases respectively, with 19 bases between them. The CDR3 has 15 amino acids.

The genes are TRBV7-8 and TRBJ1-6; D is undetermined. Germline lookup yields CDR1 SGHVS and CDR2 FQNEAQ. This CDR3 contains 13 residues. V was clipped by 3 bases and J by 9 bases, with 9 bases between them. The CDR3 DNA reads as TGTGCCAGCAGCTTCGCCGACGGTTCACCCCTCCACTTT. Translating gives CASSFADGSPLHF.